This TCR beta chain was sequenced for a study of immune evolution from preneoplasia to lung adenocarcinoma. Study results and caveats: Top clone frequencies peaked in normal lung, apparently declining through invasive adenocarcinoma. Normal lung had highest clonality; later lesions appeared denser, more diverse.

TCRdb's copy holds only in-frame clones and misses some; the assay was immunoSEQ multiplex PCR. The sample contains under 45,000 clones, around 80% of which appear only once. On this clone: Its specificity is unknown.

This CDR3 spans 14 amino acids. Trimming removed 7 bases from V and 2 bases from J; junction bases left unmatched: 9. Germline V gene sequence: CDR1 SGHRS, CDR2 YFSETQ. The clonotype was recovered from a person aged 55 to 75 with lung adenocarcinoma. This rearrangement joins TRBV5-1 to TRBJ2-7; TRBD2 matches at 7 bases. The sequenced material came from FFPE invasive lung adenocarcinoma tissue. The CDR3 here is CASRGDPGAYEQYF. As DNA, the CDR3 is TGCGCCAGCCGGGGGGACCCGGGGGCCTACGAGCAGTACTTC.